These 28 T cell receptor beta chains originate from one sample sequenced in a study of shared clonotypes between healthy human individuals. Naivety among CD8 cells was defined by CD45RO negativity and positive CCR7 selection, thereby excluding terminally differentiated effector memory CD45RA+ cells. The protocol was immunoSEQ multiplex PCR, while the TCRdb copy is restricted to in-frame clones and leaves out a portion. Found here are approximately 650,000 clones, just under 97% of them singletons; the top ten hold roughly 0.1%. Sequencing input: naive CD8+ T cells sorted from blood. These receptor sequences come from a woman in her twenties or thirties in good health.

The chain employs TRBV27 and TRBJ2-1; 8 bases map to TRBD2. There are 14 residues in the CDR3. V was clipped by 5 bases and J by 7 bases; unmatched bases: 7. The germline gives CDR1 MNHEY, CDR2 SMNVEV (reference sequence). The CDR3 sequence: CASSPGTRTNEQFF. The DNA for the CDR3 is TGTGCCAGCAGTCCGGGGACTAGAACGAATGAGCAGTTCTTC.

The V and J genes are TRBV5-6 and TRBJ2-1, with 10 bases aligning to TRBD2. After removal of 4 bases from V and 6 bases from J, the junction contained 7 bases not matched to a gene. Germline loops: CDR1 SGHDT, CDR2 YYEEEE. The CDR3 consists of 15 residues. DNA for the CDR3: TGTGCCAGCAGCCAAACCGGGACTAGCGTCAATGAGCAGTTCTTC. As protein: CASSQTGTSVNEQFF. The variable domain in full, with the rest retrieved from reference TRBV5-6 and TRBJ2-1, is DAGVTQSPTHLIKTRGQQVTLRCSPKSGHDTVSWYQQALGQGPQFIFQYYEEEERQRGNFPDRFSGHQFPNYSSELNVNALLLGDSALYLCASSQTGTSVNEQFFGPGTRLTVL.

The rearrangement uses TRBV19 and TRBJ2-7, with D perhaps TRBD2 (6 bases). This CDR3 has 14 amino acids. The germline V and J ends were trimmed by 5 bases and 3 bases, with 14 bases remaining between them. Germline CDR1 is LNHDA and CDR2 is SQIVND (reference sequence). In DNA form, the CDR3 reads TGTGCCAGTAGTCCGGGAGTTGAAAGCTACGAGCAGTACTTC. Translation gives CASSPGVESYEQYF.

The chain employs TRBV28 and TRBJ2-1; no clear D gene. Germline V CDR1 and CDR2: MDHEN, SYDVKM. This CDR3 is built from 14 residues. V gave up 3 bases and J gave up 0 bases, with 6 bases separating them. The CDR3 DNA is TGTGCCAGCAGTTTTAGCACCTCCTACAATGAGCAGTTCTTC. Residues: CASSFSTSYNEQFF.

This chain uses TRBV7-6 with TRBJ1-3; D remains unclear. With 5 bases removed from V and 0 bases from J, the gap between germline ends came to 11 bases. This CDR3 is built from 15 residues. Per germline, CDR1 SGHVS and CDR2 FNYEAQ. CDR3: CASSAREISGNTIYF. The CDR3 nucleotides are TGTGCCAGCAGCGCCCGAGAGATCTCTGGAAACACCATATATTTT.

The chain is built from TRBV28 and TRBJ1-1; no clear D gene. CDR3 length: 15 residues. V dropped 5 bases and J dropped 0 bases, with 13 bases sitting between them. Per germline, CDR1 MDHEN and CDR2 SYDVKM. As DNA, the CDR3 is TGTGCCAGCAGTAGCAGGCGCTTTTTGAACACTGAAGCTTTCTTT. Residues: CASSSRRFLNTEAFF.

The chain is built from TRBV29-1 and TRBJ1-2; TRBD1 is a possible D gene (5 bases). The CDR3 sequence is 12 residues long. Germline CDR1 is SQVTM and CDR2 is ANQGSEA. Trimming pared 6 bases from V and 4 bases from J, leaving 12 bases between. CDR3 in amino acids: CSVGDSLYGYTF. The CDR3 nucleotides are TGCAGCGTCGGGGACTCCCTCTATGGCTACACCTTC.

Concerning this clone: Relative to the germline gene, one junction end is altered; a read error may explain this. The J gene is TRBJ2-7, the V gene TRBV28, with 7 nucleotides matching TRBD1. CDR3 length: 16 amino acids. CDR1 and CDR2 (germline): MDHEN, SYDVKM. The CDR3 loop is CASSQKTGDPSHEQYF. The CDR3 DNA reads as TGTGCCAGCAGTCAGAAAACAGGGGACCCCTCCCACGAGCAGTACTTC.

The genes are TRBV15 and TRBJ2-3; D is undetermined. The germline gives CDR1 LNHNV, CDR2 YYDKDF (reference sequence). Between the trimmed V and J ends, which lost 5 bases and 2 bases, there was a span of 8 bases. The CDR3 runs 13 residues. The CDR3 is CATSSQPTDTQYF. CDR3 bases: TGTGCCACCAGCTCCCAACCCACAGATACGCAGTATTTT.

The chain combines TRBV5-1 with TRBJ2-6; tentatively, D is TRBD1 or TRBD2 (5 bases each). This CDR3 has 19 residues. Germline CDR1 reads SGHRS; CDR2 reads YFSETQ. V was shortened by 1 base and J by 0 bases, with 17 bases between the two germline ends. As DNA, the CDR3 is TGCGCCAGCAGCTTGCCCCCCGGGACCGCCGACTCTGGGGCCAACGTCCTGACTTTC. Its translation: CASSLPPGTADSGANVLTF.

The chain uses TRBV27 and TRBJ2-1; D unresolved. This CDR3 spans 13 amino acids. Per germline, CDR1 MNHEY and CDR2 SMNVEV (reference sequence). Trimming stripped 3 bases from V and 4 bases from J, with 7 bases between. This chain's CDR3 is CASSFSKYNEQFF. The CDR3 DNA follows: TGTGCCAGCAGTTTCAGCAAGTACAATGAGCAGTTCTTC.

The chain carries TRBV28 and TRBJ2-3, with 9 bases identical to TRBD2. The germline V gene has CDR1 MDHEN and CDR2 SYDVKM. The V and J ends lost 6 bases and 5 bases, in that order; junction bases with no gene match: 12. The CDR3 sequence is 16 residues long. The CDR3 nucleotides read TGTGCCAGCAGCCTCCCGTTAGCGGGAGTGATAGATACGCAGTATTTT. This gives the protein CASSLPLAGVIDTQYF. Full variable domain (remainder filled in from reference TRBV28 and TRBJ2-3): DVKVTQSSRYLVKRTGEKVFLECVQDMDHENMFWYRQDPGLGLRLIYFSYDVKMKEKGDIPEGYSVSREKKERFSLILESASTNQTSMYLCASSLPLAGVIDTQYFGPGTRLTVL.

CDR3 bases: TGTGCCAGCAGTTTTCCAGGGGGCATTAGCAATCAGCCCCAGCATTTT. This translates into CASSFPGGISNQPQHF. This rearrangement joins TRBV28 to TRBJ1-5; 8 bases line up with TRBD1. The CDR3 runs to 16 residues. V gave up 3 bases and J gave up 0 bases; unmatched junction bases: 4. Germline V gene sequence: CDR1 MDHEN, CDR2 SYDVKM. The complete variable domain, with remaining parts taken from reference TRBV28 and TRBJ1-5, reads DVKVTQSSRYLVKRTGEKVFLECVQDMDHENMFWYRQDPGLGLRLIYFSYDVKMKEKGDIPEGYSVSREKKERFSLILESASTNQTSMYLCASSFPGGISNQPQHFGDGTRLSIL.

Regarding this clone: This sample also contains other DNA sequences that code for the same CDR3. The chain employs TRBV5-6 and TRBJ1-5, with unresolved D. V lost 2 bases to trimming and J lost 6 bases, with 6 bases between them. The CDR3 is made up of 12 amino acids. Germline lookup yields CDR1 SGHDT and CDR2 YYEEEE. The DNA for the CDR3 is TGTGCCAGCAGCTTATCGGGTCAGCCCCAGCATTTT. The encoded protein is CASSLSGQPQHF.

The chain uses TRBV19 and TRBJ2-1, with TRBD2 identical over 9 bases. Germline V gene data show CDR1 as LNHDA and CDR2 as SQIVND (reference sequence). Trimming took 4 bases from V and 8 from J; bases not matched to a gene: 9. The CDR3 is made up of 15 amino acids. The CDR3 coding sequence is TGTGCCAGTAGTAGACCGGCGGGAGGGTGGTATGAGCAGTTCTTC. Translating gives CASSRPAGGWYEQFF. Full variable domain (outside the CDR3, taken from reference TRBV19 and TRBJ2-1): DGGITQSPKYLFRKEGQNVTLSCEQNLNHDAMYWYRQDPGQGLRLIYYSQIVNDFQKGDIAEGYSVSREKKESFPLTVTSAQKNPTAFYLCASSRPAGGWYEQFFGPGTRLTVL.

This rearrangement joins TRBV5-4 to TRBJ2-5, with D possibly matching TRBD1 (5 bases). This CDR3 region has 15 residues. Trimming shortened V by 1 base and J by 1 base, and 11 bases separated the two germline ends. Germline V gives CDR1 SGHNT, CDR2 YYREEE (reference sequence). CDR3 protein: CASSLRGGGQETQYF. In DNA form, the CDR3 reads TGTGCCAGCAGCTTGAGGGGTGGCGGCCAAGAGACCCAGTACTTC.

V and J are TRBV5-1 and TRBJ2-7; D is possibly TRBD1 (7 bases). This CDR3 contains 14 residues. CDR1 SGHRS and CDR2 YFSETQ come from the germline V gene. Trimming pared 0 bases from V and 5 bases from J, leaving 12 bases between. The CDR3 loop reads CASSLDGGGNEQYF. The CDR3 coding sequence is TGCGCCAGCAGCTTGGATGGAGGGGGCAACGAGCAGTACTTC.

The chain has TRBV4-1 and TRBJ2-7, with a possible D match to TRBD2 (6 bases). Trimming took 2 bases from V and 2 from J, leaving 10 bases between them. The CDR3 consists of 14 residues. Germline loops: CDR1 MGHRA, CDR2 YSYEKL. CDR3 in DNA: TGCGCCAGCAGCCAACCCGGGACTCCCTACGAGCAGTACTTC. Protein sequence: CASSQPGTPYEQYF.

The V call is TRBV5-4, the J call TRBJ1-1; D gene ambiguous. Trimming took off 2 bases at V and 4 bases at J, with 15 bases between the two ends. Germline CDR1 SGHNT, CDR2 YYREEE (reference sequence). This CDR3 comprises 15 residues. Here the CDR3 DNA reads TGTGCCAGCAGCTTCGAGACCCCGACGGGCACTGAAGCTTTCTTT. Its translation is CASSFETPTGTEAFF.

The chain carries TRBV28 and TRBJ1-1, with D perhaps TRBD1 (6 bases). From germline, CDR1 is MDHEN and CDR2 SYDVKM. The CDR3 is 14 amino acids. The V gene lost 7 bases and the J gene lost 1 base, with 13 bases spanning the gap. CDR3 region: CASNSQGRNTEAFF. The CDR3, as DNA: TGTGCCAGCAACTCACAGGGCCGGAACACTGAAGCTTTCTTT.

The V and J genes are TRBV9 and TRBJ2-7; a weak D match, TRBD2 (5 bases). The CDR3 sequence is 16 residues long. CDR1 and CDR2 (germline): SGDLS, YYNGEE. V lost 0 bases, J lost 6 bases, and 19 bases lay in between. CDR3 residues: CASSVVGEGALSEQYF. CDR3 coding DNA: TGTGCCAGCAGCGTAGTGGGCGAGGGCGCCCTTAGCGAGCAGTACTTC.

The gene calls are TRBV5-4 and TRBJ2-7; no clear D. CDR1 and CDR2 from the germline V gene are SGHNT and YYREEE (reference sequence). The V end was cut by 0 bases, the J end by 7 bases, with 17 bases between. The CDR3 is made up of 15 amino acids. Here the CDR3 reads CASSLEAGSLGEQYF. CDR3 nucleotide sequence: TGTGCCAGCAGCTTGGAGGCCGGGTCTCTAGGGGAGCAGTACTTC.

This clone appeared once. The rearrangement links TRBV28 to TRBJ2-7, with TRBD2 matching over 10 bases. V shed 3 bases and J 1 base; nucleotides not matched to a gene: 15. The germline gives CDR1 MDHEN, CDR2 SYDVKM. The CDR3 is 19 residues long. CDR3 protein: CASSFSPKGLAEGSYEQYF. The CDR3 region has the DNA TGTGCCAGCAGTTTTTCTCCCAAAGGACTAGCGGAGGGGTCCTACGAGCAGTACTTC.

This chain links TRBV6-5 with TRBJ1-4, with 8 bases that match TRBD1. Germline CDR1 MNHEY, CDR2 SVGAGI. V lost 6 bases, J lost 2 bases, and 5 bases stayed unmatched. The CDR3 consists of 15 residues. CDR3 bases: TGTGCCAGCAGCCTAACAGGGGGTACTAATGAAAAACTGTTTTTT. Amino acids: CASSLTGGTNEKLFF.

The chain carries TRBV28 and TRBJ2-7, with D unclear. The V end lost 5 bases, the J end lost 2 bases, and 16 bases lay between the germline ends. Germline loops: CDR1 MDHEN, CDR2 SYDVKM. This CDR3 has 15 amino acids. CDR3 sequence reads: CASSPVAGETYEQYF. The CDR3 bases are TGTGCCAGCAGTCCTGTAGCAGGCGAAACCTACGAGCAGTACTTC.

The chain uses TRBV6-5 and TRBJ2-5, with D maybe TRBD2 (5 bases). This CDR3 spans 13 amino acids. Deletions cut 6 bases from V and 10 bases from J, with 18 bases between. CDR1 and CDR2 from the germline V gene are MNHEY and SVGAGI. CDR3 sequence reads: CASSSGPSGDQYF. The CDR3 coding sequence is TGTGCCAGCAGCTCTGGACCCTCCGGGGACCAGTACTTC.

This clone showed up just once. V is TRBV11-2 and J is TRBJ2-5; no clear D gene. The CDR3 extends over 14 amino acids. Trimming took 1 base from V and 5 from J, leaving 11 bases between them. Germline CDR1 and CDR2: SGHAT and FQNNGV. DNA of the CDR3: TGTGCCAGCAGCTTAGGTGGGTCTCGGGAGACCCAGTACTTC. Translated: CASSLGGSRETQYF.

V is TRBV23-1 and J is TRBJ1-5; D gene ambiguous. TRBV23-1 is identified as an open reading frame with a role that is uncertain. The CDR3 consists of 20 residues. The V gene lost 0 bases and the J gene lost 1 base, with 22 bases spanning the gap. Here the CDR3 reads CASSQSIHNDFSGSNQPQHF. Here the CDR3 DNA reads TGCGCCAGCAGTCAATCTATCCACAATGACTTCTCAGGCAGCAATCAGCCCCAGCATTTT.